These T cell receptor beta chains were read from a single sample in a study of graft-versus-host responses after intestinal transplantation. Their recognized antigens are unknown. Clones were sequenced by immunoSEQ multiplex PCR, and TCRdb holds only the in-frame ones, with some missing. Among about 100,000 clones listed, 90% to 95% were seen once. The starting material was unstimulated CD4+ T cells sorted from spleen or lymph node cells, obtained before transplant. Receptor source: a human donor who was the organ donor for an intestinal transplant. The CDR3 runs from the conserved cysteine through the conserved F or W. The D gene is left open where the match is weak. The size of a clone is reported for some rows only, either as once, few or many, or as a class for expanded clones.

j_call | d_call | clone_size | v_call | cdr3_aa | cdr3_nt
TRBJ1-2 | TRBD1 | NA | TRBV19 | CASRSGTGLPYGYTF | TGTGCCAGTAGGTCCGGGACAGGGCTTCCCTATGGCTACACCTTC
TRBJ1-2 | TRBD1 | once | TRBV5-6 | CASSFFDRDSYGYTF | TGTGCCAGCAGTTTTTTCGACCGGGACAGCTATGGCTACACCTTC
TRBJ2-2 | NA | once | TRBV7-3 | CASSPLDSRGIGELFF | TGTGCCAGCAGCCCCCTCGACAGTAGGGGAATCGGGGAGCTGTTTTTT
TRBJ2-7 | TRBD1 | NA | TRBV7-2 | CASSRDRPPPYEQYF | TGTGCCAGCAGCCGGGACAGGCCGCCTCCCTACGAGCAGTACTTC
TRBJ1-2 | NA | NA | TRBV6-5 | CASSVRRSGYTF | TGTGCCAGCAGTGTTCGGAGAAGTGGCTACACCTTC
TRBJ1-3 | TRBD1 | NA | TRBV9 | CASSPRTGGSGNTIYF | TGTGCCAGCAGCCCCCGGACAGGAGGGTCTGGAAACACCATATATTTT
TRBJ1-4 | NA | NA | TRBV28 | CASSSPSEKLFF | TGTGCCAGCAGTTCCCCTTCTGAAAAACTGTTTTTT
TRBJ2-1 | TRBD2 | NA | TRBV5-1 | CASSWGPGTSGGYHNEQFF | TGCGCCAGCAGTTGGGGGCCTGGGACTAGCGGGGGGTACCACAATGAGCAGTTCTTC
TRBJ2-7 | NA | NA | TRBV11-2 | CASRRGSLQPYEQYF | TGTGCCAGCAGGAGAGGCAGCCTTCAGCCCTACGAGCAGTACTTC
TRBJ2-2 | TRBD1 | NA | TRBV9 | CASSAGQGHTGELFF | TGTGCCAGCAGCGCCGGACAGGGACACACCGGGGAGCTGTTTTTT
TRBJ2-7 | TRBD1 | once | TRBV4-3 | CASSQDIPGRGYYEQYF | TGCGCCAGCAGCCAAGATATCCCGGGCAGGGGGTACTACGAGCAGTACTTC
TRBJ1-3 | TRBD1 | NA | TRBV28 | CASSYPKGTGGFYGNTIYF | TGTGCCAGCAGTTACCCCAAGGGGACAGGGGGCTTTTACGGAAACACCATATATTTT
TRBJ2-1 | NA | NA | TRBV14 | CASSRLAIERRHEQFF | TGTGCCAGCAGCCGTCTCGCGATAGAAAGGAGGCATGAGCAGTTCTTC
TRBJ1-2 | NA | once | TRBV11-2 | CASSLEGRVGYTF | TGTGCCAGCAGCTTAGAGGGGCGAGTGGGCTACACCTTC
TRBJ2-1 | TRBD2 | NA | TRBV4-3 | CASSQARGGRGNEQFF | TGCGCCAGCAGCCAAGCACGGGGGGGCCGGGGCAATGAGCAGTTCTTC
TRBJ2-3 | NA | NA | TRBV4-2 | CASSGGAPDTQYF | TGTGCCAGCAGCGGGGGGGCACCAGATACGCAGTATTTT
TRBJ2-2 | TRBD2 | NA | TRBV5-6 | CASSLGLAATGELFF | TGTGCCAGCAGCTTAGGACTAGCGGCCACCGGGGAGCTGTTTTTT
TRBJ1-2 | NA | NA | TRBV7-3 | CASSLSGRDSANYGYTF | TGTGCCAGCAGCTTAAGTGGGAGGGACTCGGCTAACTATGGCTACACCTTC
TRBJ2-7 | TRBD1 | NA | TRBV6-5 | CASSRRTGVREQYF | TGTGCCAGCAGTCGCCGGACAGGGGTCCGCGAGCAGTACTTC
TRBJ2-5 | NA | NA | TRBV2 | CASSTGLLRETQYF | TGTGCCAGCAGCACGGGACTCCTGAGAGAGACCCAGTACTTC
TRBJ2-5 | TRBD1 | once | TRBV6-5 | CASSLDRGRETQYF | TGTGCCAGCAGTTTAGACAGGGGGCGTGAGACCCAGTACTTC
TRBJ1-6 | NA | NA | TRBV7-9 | CASSFPQGLGNSPLHF | TGTGCCAGCAGCTTCCCACAGGGACTAGGCAATTCACCCCTCCACTTT
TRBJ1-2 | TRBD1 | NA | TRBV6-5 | CASSYEGARGYTF | TGTGCCAGCAGTTACGAGGGGGCGCGGGGCTACACCTTC
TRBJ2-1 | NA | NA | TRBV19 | CASGQLYNEQFF | TGTGCCAGTGGGCAGCTCTACAATGAGCAGTTCTTC
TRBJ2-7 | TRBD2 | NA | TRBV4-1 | CASSQARGDPYEQYF | TGCGCCAGCAGCCAAGCGCGGGGGGACCCCTACGAGCAGTACTTC
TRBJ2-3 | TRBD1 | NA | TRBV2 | CASTAGGWTDTQYF | TGTGCCAGCACCGCAGGGGGATGGACAGATACGCAGTATTTT
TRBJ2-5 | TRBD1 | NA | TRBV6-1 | CASRFEQGAWETQYF | TGTGCCAGCAGGTTTGAACAGGGGGCATGGGAGACCCAGTACTTC
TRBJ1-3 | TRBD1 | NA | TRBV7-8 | CASSPQTGAGNTIYF | TGTGCCAGCAGCCCCCAGACAGGGGCTGGAAACACCATATATTTT
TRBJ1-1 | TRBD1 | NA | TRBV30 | CAWSTPRTGMNTEAFF | TGTGCCTGGAGTACCCCCCGGACAGGGATGAACACTGAAGCTTTCTTT
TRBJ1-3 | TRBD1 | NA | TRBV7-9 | CASSSGLTGGNTIYF | TGTGCCAGCAGCTCCGGCCTGACAGGGGGAAACACCATATATTTT
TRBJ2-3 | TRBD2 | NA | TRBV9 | CASSFRGLAQDTQYF | TGTGCCAGCAGCTTCCGAGGACTAGCGCAAGATACGCAGTATTTT
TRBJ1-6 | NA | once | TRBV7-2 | CASSPGGAQMGSPLHF | TGTGCCAGCAGCCCAGGAGGAGCGCAAATGGGTTCACCCCTCCACTTT
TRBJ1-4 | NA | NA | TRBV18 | CASSRRVEDEKLFF | TGTGCCAGCTCACGCAGGGTTGAGGATGAAAAACTGTTTTTT
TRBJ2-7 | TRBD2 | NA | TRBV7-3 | CASSLGAGELYEQYF | TGTGCCAGCAGTTTGGGAGCGGGGGAGCTCTACGAGCAGTACTTC
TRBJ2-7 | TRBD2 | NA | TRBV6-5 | CASRNWGGISYEQYF | TGTGCCAGCAGGAACTGGGGGGGGATCTCCTACGAGCAGTACTTC
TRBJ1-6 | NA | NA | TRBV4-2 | CASMTRHRTNSPLHF | TGTGCCAGCATGACAAGACACCGTACTAATTCACCCCTCCACTTT
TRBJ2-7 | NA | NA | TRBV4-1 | CASSQAARVSEQYF | TGCGCCAGCAGCCAAGCGGCCAGGGTTTCCGAGCAGTACTTC
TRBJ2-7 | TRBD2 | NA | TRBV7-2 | CASSFGRTSAYEQYF | TGTGCCAGCAGCTTCGGACGGACTAGCGCCTACGAGCAGTACTTC
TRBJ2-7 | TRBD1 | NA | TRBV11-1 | CASSKNRGYSYEQYF | TGTGCCAGCAGCAAAAACAGGGGATATTCCTACGAGCAGTACTTC